The next 2 T cell receptor beta chains were all read from a single sample in a study of Tregs in tolerant kidney transplant recipients. Some clones are missing from TCRdb's copy, which holds only in-frame ones; the method was immunoSEQ multiplex PCR. The listing records around 15,000 clones. Recipients received nonmyeloablative bone marrow transplants from related graft donors, with transient mixed chimerism. The specimen comprised CD4+ T cells from blood (PBMCs), sampled 12 months after the transplant. The receptor set was obtained from a human patient who received a combined kidney and bone marrow transplant. Some of the T cells might come from the graft donor.

Notes on this clone: The CDR3 end is not reached by the read, which stops 3 residues before it; the germline J gene fills it in. The J gene is TRBJ2-7, the V gene TRBV10-3, with 9 bases identical to TRBD1. The CDR3 consists of 15 residues. Trimming cost V 0 bases and J 6 bases; bases outside gene matches: 6. Germline CDR1 ENHRY, CDR2 SYGVKD. The sequenced part of the CDR3 DNA is TGTGCCATCAGTGAGTCTAGGGGACAGGGCGTCGAG. Translation: CAISESRGQGVE. The full CDR3 protein is CAISESRGQGVEQYF.

A remark on this clone: The read ends 3 residues before the CDR3 terminus; that terminus is restored from the germline J gene. The rearrangement joins TRBV7-9 to TRBJ2-7; weak D call: TRBD1 (5 bases). This CDR3 comprises 15 residues. Germline V lookup: CDR1 SEHNR, CDR2 FQNEAQ (reference sequence). V lost 1 base and J 4 bases, leaving 14 bases between the germline ends. The CDR3 bases that were read are TGTGCCAGCAGCTTAGGTGGACACGCTCCGTACGAG. This sequence encodes CASSLGGHAPYE. The whole CDR3 region reads CASSLGGHAPYEQYF.